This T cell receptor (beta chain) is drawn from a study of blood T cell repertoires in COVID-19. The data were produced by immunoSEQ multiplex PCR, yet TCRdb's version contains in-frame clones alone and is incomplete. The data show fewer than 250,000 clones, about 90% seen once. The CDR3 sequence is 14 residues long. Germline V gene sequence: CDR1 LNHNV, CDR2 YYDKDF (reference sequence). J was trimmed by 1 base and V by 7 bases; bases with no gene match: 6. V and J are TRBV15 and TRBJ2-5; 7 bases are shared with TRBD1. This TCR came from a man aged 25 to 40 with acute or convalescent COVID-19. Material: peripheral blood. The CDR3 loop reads CATTRGRGQETQYF. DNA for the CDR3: TGTGCCACCACTAGGGGGCGCGGCCAAGAGACCCAGTACTTC.